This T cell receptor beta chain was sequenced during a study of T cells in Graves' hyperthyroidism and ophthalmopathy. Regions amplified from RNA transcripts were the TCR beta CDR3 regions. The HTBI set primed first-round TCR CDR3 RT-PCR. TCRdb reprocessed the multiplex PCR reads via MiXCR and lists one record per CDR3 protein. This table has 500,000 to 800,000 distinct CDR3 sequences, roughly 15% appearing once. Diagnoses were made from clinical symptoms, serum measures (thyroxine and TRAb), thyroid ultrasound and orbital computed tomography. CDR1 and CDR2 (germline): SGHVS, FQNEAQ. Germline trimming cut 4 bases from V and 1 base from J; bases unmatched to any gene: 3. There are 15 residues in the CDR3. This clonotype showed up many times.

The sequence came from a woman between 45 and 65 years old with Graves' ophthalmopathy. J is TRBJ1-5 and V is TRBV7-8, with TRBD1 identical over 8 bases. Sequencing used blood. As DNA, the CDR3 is TGTGCCAGCAGCTGGGGACAGGCCAGCAATCAGCCCCAGCATTTT. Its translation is CASSWGQASNQPQHF.